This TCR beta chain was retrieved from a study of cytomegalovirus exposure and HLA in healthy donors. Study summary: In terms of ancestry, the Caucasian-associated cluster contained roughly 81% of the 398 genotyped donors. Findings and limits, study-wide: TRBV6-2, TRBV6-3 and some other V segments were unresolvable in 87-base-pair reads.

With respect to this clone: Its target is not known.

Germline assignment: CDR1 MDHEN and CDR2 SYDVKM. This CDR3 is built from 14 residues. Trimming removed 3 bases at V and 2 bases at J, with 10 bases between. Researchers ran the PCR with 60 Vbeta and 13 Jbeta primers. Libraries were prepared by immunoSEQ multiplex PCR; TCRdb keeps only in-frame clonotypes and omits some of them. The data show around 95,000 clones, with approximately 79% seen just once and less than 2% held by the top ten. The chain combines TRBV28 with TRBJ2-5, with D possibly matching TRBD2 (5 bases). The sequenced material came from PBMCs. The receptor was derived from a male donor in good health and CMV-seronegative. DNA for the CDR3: TGTGCCAGCAGTTTCGGAGGCTCACAAGAGACCCAGTACTTC. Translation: CASSFGGSQETQYF.